This T cell receptor beta chain is drawn from a study of T cells in Graves' hyperthyroidism and ophthalmopathy. As for the study in general: Once the initial diagnosis was made, peripheral blood was obtained before any treatment.

Study-level results: The model identified upcoming ophthalmopathy a median around 7.1 months ahead of onset.

Researchers took RNA transcripts and amplified the TCR beta CDR3 regions from them. HTBI primers were the set used in a first-round RT-PCR of the TCR CDR3. TCRdb analysed the multiplex PCR reads with MiXCR anew, one entry per CDR3 protein. The data show 620,000 or so distinct CDR3 sequences, roughly 15% seen once. This clonotype was detected ten times or more. Its antigen is currently unknown. Disease duration was under 3 months in the ophthalmopathy patients, who also had a Clinical Activity Score of at least 3 and a NOSPECS grade of at least 4. CDR1 is SNHLY and CDR2 is FYNNEI in the germline V gene. J gave up 4 bases and V 1 base, and 6 bases lay outside the gene matches. There are 15 residues in the CDR3.

This sequence originates from a woman between 50 and 59 years old with Graves' ophthalmopathy. The J gene is TRBJ1-2, the V gene TRBV2; 7 bases are a match to TRBD1. What was sequenced was blood. As DNA, the CDR3 is TGTGCCAGCAGTGAAGTGGGGGACAGCCTCTATGGCTACACCTTC. It codes for CASSEVGDSLYGYTF.